This T cell receptor beta chain was identified during a study of T cells in Graves' hyperthyroidism and ophthalmopathy. Trimming took off 6 bases at V and 9 bases at J, with 21 bases between the two ends. Germline CDR1 reads MNHNY; CDR2 reads SVGAGI (reference sequence). This CDR3 contains 14 residues. Amplified TCR beta CDR3 regions derived from RNA transcripts. RT-PCR in the first round (using the HTBI primer set) targeted the TCR CDR3. TCRdb independently ran MiXCR on the multiplex PCR reads; one entry per CDR3 protein. The profile shows hundreds of thousands of distinct CDR3 sequences, 35% to 45% of them singletons. If no ophthalmopathy progression occurred within 18 months, Graves' hyperthyroidism was stable. Any patient presenting with uncontrolled infection, other autoimmune disease, pregnancy or lactation was left out.

This chain connects TRBV6-6 to TRBJ2-7; D ambiguous. The receptor was derived from a man younger than 30 with Graves' hyperthyroidism. The sequencing sample was made of blood. Written as DNA, the CDR3 is TGTGCCAGCAGCCCACTTTCGGAAGCTACGCCGCAGTACTTC. This sequence encodes CASSPLSEATPQYF.